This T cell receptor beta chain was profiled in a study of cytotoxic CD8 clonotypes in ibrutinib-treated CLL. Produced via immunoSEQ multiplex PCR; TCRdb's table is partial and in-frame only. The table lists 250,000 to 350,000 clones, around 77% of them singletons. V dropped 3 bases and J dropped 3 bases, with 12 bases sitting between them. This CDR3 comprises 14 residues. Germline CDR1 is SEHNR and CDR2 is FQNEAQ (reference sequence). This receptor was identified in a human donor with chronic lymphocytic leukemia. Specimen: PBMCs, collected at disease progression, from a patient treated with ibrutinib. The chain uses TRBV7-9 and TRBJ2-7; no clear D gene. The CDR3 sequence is CASSLGYQYYEQYF. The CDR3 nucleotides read TGTGCCAGCAGCTTGGGCTATCAGTACTACGAGCAGTACTTC.